One TCR beta chain is described in this entry. This entry comes from a study of CD8 T cells in Susac syndrome. Random hexamers primed reverse transcription of about 0.45 to 1 ug RNA. Multiplex immunoSEQ PCR targeted 54 Vbeta and 13 Jbeta TCR beta segments. One entry per CDR3 protein results from TCRdb running MiXCR on the immunoSEQ multiplex PCR reads. The table lists some 130,000 distinct CDR3 sequences, 90% to 95% of them singletons. The study used treatment-naive patients who had stable or active relapsing-remitting disease as multiple sclerosis controls. The sample taken for sequencing was CD4+ T cells from PBMCs. This clonotype was sampled from a human donor with multiple sclerosis.

CDR3 region: CASRNEGPEYF. The CDR3 region has the DNA TGTGCCAGCAGGAATGAAGGGCCTGAGTACTTC. The chain links TRBV6-2 or TRBV6-3 to TRBJ2-4; D is unclear. Germline lookup yields CDR1 MNHEY and CDR2 SVGEGT. Trimming cost V 6 bases and J 14 bases, with 14 bases left between them. The CDR3 contains 11 residues.